The entry below gives a single T cell receptor beta chain sequence along with its context. This specimen belongs to a study of blood T cell repertoires in COVID-19. Study background: COVID-19 samples collected from the United States, Italy and Spain covered acute and convalescent phases. In each case, the material was cDNA or gDNA derived from T cells, B-cell-depleted T cells, or PBMCs.

Looked up from germline, CDR1 is MNHEY and CDR2 is SVGEGT. The CDR3 has 14 residues. Trimming left V 0 bases short and J 4 bases short, with 9 bases between. Original handling: Estimated nucleated cell counts came from reference gene primer amplification. The repertoire was sequenced with immunoSEQ multiplex PCR; TCRdb's copy has only in-frame clones and lacks some. Clone size and the V and J calls come from that table; the DNA yielded D and trimming. The table records about 140,000 clones, 88% of them present only once. The chain uses TRBV6-2 or TRBV6-3 and TRBJ1-1, with a possible D match to TRBD1 (6 bases). The clonotype comes from a woman between 45 and 65 years old with acute or convalescent COVID-19. Input material: peripheral blood. CDR3 in amino acids: CASSYSRGSTEAFF. CDR3 coding DNA: TGTGCCAGCAGTTACTCTAGGGGGAGCACTGAAGCTTTCTTT.